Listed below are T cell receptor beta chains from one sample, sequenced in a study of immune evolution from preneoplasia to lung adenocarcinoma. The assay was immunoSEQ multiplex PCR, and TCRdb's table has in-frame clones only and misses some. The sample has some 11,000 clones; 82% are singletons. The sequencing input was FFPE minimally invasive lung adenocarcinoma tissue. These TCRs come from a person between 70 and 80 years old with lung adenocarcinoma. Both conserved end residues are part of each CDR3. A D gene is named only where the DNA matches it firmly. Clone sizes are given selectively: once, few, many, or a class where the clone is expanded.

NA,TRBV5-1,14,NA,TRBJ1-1,CASSPGRWNTEAFF,TGCGCCAGCAGCCCCGGACGGTGGAACACTGAAGCTTTCTTT
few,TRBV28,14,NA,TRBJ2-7,CASSLLGAAYEQYF,TGTGCCAGCAGTTTGCTAGGGGCGGCCTACGAGCAGTACTTC
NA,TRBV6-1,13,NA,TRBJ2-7,CASSPDRVYEQYF,TGTGCCAGCAGCCCAGACAGAGTCTACGAGCAGTACTTC
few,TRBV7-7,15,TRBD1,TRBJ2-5,CASSLGAGGAETQYF,TGTGCTAGCAGCCTCGGGGCAGGGGGCGCAGAGACCCAGTACTTC
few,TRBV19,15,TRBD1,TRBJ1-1,CASRNTLRGRTEAFF,TGTGCCAGTAGAAACACTCTAAGGGGGCGGACTGAAGCTTTCTTT
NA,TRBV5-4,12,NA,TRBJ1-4,CASSRANEKLFF,TGTGCCAGCAGCCGAGCTAATGAAAAACTGTTTTTT
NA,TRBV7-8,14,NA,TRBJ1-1,CASGRQAVNTEAFF,TGTGCCAGCGGCCGACAGGCTGTGAACACTGAAGCTTTCTTT
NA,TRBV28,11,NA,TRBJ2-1,CASSPAGEQFF,TGTGCCAGCAGTCCGGCAGGTGAGCAGTTCTTC
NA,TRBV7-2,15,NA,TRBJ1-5,CASSLALGVNQPQHF,TGTGCCAGCAGCTTAGCGTTGGGGGTCAATCAGCCCCAGCATTTT
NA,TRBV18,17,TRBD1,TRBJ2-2,CASSPSTGMWETGELFF,TGTGCCAGCTCACCATCGACAGGGATGTGGGAGACCGGGGAGCTGTTTTTT
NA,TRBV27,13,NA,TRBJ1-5,CASSQGSRQPQHF,TGTGCCAGCAGTCAGGGGAGTCGGCAGCCCCAGCATTTT
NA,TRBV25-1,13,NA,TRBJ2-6,CASMLSGANVLTF,TGTGCCAGCATGCTCTCTGGGGCCAACGTCCTGACTTTC
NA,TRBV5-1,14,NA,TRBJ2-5,CASSLGNYQETQYF,TGCGCCAGCAGCTTGGGGAATTACCAAGAGACCCAGTACTTC
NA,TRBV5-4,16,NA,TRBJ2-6,CASSLGGTSGANVLTF,TGTGCCAGCAGCTTGGGCGGCACGTCTGGGGCCAACGTCCTGACTTTC
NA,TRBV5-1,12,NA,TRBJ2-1,CASSLGLNEQFF,TGCGCCAGCAGCTTGGGCCTCAATGAGCAGTTCTTC
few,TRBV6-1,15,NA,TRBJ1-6,CASNGGLEYNSPLHF,TGTGCCAGCAATGGGGGCCTGGAGTATAATTCACCCCTCCACTTT
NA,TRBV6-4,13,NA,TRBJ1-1,CASRRTENTEAFF,TGTGCCAGCAGGCGGACAGAGAACACTGAAGCTTTCTTT
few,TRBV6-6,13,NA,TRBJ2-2,CASSPQGAGELFF,TGTGCCAGCAGTCCACAGGGCGCCGGGGAGCTGTTTTTT
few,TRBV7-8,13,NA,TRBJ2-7,CASSFGQTYEQYF,TGTGCCAGCAGCTTCGGACAGACCTACGAGCAGTACTTC
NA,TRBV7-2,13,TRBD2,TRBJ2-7,CASRAGSRNEQYF,TGTGCCAGCAGAGCGGGGTCCAGGAACGAGCAGTACTTC
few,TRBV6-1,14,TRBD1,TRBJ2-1,CASSETIPRQGQFF,TGTGCCAGCAGTGAAACTATCCCCCGACAGGGGCAGTTCTTC
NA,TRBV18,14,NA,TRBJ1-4,CASSLGRAGEKLFF,TGTGCCAGCTCACTTGGACGTGCGGGTGAAAAACTGTTTTTT
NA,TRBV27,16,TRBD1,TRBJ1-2,CASSLGGQGANYGYTF,TGTGCCAGCAGTTTAGGGGGACAGGGGGCTAACTATGGCTACACCTTC
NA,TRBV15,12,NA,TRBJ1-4,CATSWGGEKLFF,TGTGCCACCAGCTGGGGGGGTGAAAAACTGTTTTTT
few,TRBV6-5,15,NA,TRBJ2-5,CASSLLAEGGETQYF,TGTGCCAGCAGTCTTCTAGCGGAAGGGGGAGAGACCCAGTACTTC
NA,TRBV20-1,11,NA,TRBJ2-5,CSALDVQTQYF,TGCAGTGCTTTGGACGTCCAGACCCAGTACTTC
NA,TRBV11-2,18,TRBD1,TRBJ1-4,CASSLRGQGRATNEKLFF,TGTGCCAGCAGCCTGAGAGGACAGGGGAGGGCAACTAATGAAAAACTGTTTTTT
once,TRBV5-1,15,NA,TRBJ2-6,CASSPGQTGANVLTF,TGCGCCAGCAGTCCGGGTCAGACTGGGGCCAACGTCCTGACTTTC
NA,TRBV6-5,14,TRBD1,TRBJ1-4,CASSSDRANEKLFF,TGTGCCAGCAGTTCCGACAGGGCTAATGAAAAACTGTTTTTT
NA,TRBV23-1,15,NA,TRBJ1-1,CASSHSGTQNTEAFF,TGCGCCAGCAGTCACTCCGGGACACAGAACACTGAAGCTTTCTTT
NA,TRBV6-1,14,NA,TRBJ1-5,CASKTDYSNQPQHF,TGTGCCAGCAAGACAGATTATAGCAATCAGCCCCAGCATTTT
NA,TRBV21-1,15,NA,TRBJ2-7,CASSRGGTRKYEQYF,TGTGCCAGCAGCAGGGGGGGGACAAGGAAATACGAGCAGTACTTC
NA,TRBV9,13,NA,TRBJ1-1,CASSGHSNTEAFF,TGTGCCAGCTCGGGACACTCGAACACTGAAGCTTTCTTT
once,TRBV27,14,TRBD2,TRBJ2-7,CASSGGLATNEQYF,TGTGCCAGCAGTGGAGGACTAGCAACGAACGAGCAGTACTTC
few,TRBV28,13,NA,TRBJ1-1,CASSQNMNTEAFF,TGTGCCAGCAGCCAAAACATGAACACTGAAGCTTTCTTT
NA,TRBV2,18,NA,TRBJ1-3,CASDGTLFVLDSGNTIYF,TGTGCCAGCGACGGGACCCTGTTCGTTCTCGACTCTGGAAACACCATATATTTT
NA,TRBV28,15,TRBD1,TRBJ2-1,CASSPLGQEYNEQFF,TGTGCCAGCAGCCCACTCGGACAGGAGTACAATGAGCAGTTCTTC
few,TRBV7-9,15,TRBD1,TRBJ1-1,CASSSRQGAGTEAFF,TGTGCCAGCAGCAGTAGACAGGGGGCGGGCACTGAAGCTTTCTTT
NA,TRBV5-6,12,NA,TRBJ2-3,CASSIMGDTQYF,TGTGCCAGCAGCATAATGGGGGATACGCAGTATTTT
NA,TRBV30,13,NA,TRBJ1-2,CAWSVPGVHGYTF,TGTGCCTGGAGTGTACCAGGGGTCCATGGCTACACCTTC
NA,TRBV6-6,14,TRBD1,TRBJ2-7,CASRTTGFAYEQYF,TGTGCCAGCAGGACGACAGGGTTCGCCTACGAGCAGTACTTC
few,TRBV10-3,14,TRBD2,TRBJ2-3,CAIARTSGQDTQYF,TGTGCCATCGCCCGGACTAGCGGACAGGATACGCAGTATTTT
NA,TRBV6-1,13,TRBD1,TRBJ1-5,CASSQGVRQPQHF,TGTGCCAGCAGTCAGGGGGTACGGCAGCCCCAGCATTTT
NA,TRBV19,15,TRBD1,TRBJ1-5,CASSIGTGGSQPQHF,TGTGCCAGTAGTATCGGGACAGGGGGATCTCAGCCCCAGCATTTT
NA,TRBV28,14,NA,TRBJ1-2,CASSLMFGYYGYTF,TGTGCCAGCAGTTTAATGTTCGGGTACTATGGCTACACCTTC
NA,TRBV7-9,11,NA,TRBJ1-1,CASSPGPRAFF,TGTGCCAGCAGCCCCGGACCGAGAGCTTTCTTT